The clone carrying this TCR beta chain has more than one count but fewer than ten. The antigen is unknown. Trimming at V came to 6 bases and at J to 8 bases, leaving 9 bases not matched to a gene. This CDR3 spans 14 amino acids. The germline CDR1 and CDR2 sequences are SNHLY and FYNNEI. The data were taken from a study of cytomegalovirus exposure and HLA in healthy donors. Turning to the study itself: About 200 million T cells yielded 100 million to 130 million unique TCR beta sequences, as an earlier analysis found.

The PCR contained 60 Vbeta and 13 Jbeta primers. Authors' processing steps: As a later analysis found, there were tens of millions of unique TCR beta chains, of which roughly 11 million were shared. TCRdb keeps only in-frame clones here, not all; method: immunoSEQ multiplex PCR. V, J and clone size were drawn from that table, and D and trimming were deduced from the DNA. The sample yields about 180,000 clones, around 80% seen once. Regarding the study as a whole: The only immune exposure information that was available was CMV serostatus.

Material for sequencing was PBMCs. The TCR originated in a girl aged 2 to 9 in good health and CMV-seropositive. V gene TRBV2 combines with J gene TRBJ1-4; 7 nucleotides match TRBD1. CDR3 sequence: CASRDRVGSEKLFF. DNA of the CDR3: TGTGCCAGCAGAGACAGGGTAGGATCGGAAAAACTGTTTTTT.